One sample yielded the 29 T cell receptor beta chains listed below, sequenced in a study of tumor and adjacent non-tumor tissue in lung cancer. The library came from three nested PCR rounds adapted from ARM-PCR protocols. From the multiplex PCR reads, TCRdb called clonotypes with MiXCR, one entry per CDR3 protein. This table has about 200,000 distinct CDR3 sequences, roughly 70% appearing once. RNA was extracted from bulk tissue without any cell sorting. The sample comprised lung tumor tissue. All receptors derive from a man in his sixties with non-small cell lung cancer.

This clonotype showed up many times. The V and J genes are TRBV11-2 and TRBJ2-3, with 16 bases lining up with TRBD2. V shed 3 bases, J shed 3 bases, and the junction held 0 bases outside the gene matches. CDR3 length equals 16 residues. The V gene's germline CDR1 is SGHAT and CDR2 FQNNGV. The CDR3 loop is CASSLGLAGGTDTQYF. The CDR3 nucleotides read TGTGCCAGCAGCTTGGGACTAGCGGGGGGGACAGATACGCAGTATTTT.

This clonotype came up once. The junction departs from the called germline gene at one end, perhaps through a read error. This chain connects TRBV11-1 to TRBJ2-1, with D tentatively TRBD1 (5 bases). Germline V CDR1 and CDR2: SGHAT, FQDESV (reference sequence). The CDR3 has 13 residues. DNA of the CDR3: TGTGCCAGCTCGCACAGGTCCTACAGTGAGCAGTTCTTC. This sequence encodes CASSHRSYSEQFF.

This rearrangement joins TRBV6-5 to TRBJ1-2; perhaps TRBD1 as D (5 bases). The V end was cut by 1 base, the J end by 0 bases, with 9 bases between. The CDR3 has 15 amino acids. Germline V gene sequence: CDR1 MNHEY, CDR2 SVGAGI. The CDR3 DNA sequence: TGTGCCAGCAGTTACTTGGGGGATGCTAACTATGGCTACACCTTC. Translation gives CASSYLGDANYGYTF.

This clonotype has a count of ten or more. The V call is TRBV20-1, the J call TRBJ1-2; the match to TRBD1 covers 9 bases. CDR1 and CDR2 (germline): DFQATT, SNEGSKA (reference sequence). The CDR3 is made up of 12 amino acids. The V gene end was trimmed by 7 bases and the J gene end by 2 bases; junction bases not matched to a gene: 2. CDR3 loop: CSVGTGNYGYTF. CDR3 in DNA: TGCAGTGTTGGGACAGGGAACTATGGCTACACCTTC.

The CDR3 is CASCSRQTGELFF. Here the CDR3 DNA reads TGTGCCAGCTGCTCCAGACAGACCGGGGAGCTGTTTTTT. The chain couples TRBV5-5 to TRBJ2-2; D might be TRBD1 (5 bases). In germline, CDR1 is SGHKS, CDR2 YYEKEE (reference sequence). V lost 7 bases and J 5 bases, leaving 12 bases between the germline ends. The length of the CDR3 is 13 residues.

The V call is TRBV12-3 or TRBV12-4, the J call TRBJ1-5, with 8 nucleotides matching TRBD1. This CDR3 has 16 residues. With 7 bases clipped from V and 2 bases from J, the junction kept 10 bases outside the gene matches. This CDR3 is CASTFTGGSGNQPQHF. In DNA form, the CDR3 reads TGTGCCAGCACTTTTACAGGGGGAAGTGGCAATCAGCCCCAGCATTTT.

This clonotype was observed once. The missing conserved phenylalanine or tryptophan at the end of this CDR3 makes a read error likely. V gene TRBV4-3 combines with J gene TRBJ2-3; possibly TRBD1 for D (5 bases). This CDR3 contains 16 residues. Trimming pared 0 bases from V and 2 bases from J, leaving 12 bases between. From germline, CDR1 is LGHNA and CDR2 YSLEER. CDR3 sequence reads: CASSQDRVDTTDTQYS. CDR3 nucleotides: TGCGCCAGCAGCCAAGATAGAGTGGACACCACAGATACGCAGTATTCT.

Details on this clonotype: Compared with germline, one end of the junction differs, possibly owing to a read error. V is TRBV6-1 and J is TRBJ1-4, with a tentative D call TRBD1 (5 bases). Germline V CDR1 and CDR2: MNHNS, SASEGT. This CDR3 spans 16 amino acids. DNA of the CDR3: TGTGTCAGCAATGCCCTACCGGGACCTTCCTCCGAAAAACTGTTTTTT. Translating gives CVSNALPGPSSEKLFF.

This clonotype was detected a few times. This chain's CDR3 is CAWSRTGLVYGYTF. The CDR3 nucleotides are TGTGCCTGGAGTCGGACAGGGTTGGTCTATGGCTACACCTTC. The chain employs TRBV30 and TRBJ1-2; 8 bases match TRBD1. V trimming: 2 bases; J trimming: 4 bases; junction bases outside the gene matches: 6. This CDR3 has 14 residues. From germline, CDR1 is GTSNPN and CDR2 SVGIG (reference sequence).

This clonotype was detected once. A much larger clone differs from this one at a single base, so this may be a read error. No conserved phenylalanine or tryptophan is present at the end of the CDR3, so a read error is the likely explanation. CDR3 sequence reads: CASRSGLAGGDTDTQYL. DNA for the CDR3: TGTGCCAGCAGGTCCGGACTAGCGGGAGGAGACACAGATACGCAGTATCTT. The chain carries TRBV6-1 and TRBJ2-3, with 14 bases identical to TRBD2. The CDR3 consists of 17 residues. Germline loops: CDR1 MNHNS, CDR2 SASEGT. V shed 6 bases and J 2 bases; nucleotides not matched to a gene: 7.

This sequence joins TRBV7-8 and TRBJ2-1; D is ambiguous. This CDR3 spans 14 amino acids. Germline-derived CDR1 and CDR2 are SGHVS and FQNEAQ. V was trimmed by 3 bases and J by 4 bases, leaving 10 bases between them. The CDR3: CASSLAVGYNEQFF. The CDR3 bases are TGTGCCAGCAGCTTGGCAGTCGGTTACAATGAGCAGTTCTTC.

This clonotype was observed many times. CDR3 coding DNA: TGTGCCAGCAGCTCCCGACAGGGGTCCTATGGCTACACCTTC. It yields the protein CASSSRQGSYGYTF. The chain uses TRBV11-2 and TRBJ1-2; 8 bases are shared with TRBD1. V dropped 4 bases and J dropped 4; count of bases not matched to a gene: 5. Germline V CDR1 and CDR2: SGHAT, FQNNGV. The CDR3 is made up of 14 amino acids.

The J gene is TRBJ2-4, the V gene TRBV20-1; D uncertain. This CDR3 region has 14 residues. Germline-derived CDR1 and CDR2 are DFQATT and SNEGSKA (reference sequence). DNA for the CDR3: TGCACTGTTAGAGATAGAGTGGCCAAAAACATTCAGTACTTC. Translated: CTVRDRVAKNIQYF.

This clonotype showed up many times. The gene calls are TRBV4-1 and TRBJ2-1; TRBD2 aligns across 11 bases. J was trimmed by 4 bases and V by 4 bases; bases with no gene match: 9. The CDR3 has 17 amino acids. From germline, CDR1 is MGHRA and CDR2 YSYEKL. This CDR3 reads CASSRGDLAGGYNEQFF. As DNA, the CDR3 is TGCGCCAGCAGCCGGGGGGACCTAGCGGGAGGTTACAATGAGCAGTTCTTC.

As concerns this clonotype: A much larger clone differs from this one at a single base, so this may be a read error. This chain joins TRBV12-3 or TRBV12-4 and TRBJ1-5; D is possibly TRBD1 (5 bases). Trimming removed 7 bases at V and 4 bases at J, with 11 bases between. CDR3 length equals 13 residues. This CDR3 is CASTFRDNQPQHF. In DNA, the CDR3 is TGTGCCAGCACTTTCAGGGATAATCAGCCCCAGCATTTT.

This clonotype appeared a few times. J is TRBJ1-1 and V is TRBV28; TRBD1 matches at 7 bases. The CDR3 runs 11 residues. CDR1 MDHEN and CDR2 SYDVKM come from the germline V gene. V dropped 10 bases and J dropped 10; count of bases not matched to a gene: 9. CDR3 coding DNA: TGTGCCACCCGAAGGGGGCTGGGAGCTTTCTTT. Translation gives CATRRGLGAFF.

Points on this clonotype: This may come from a read error, since a much larger clone is one base off. The conserved closing phenylalanine or tryptophan is absent in this CDR3, likely reflecting a read error. The chain employs TRBV12-3 or TRBV12-4 and TRBJ2-4; D uncertain. The CDR3 has 14 amino acids. V dropped 10 bases and J dropped 3 bases, with 16 bases sitting between them. The CDR3 DNA reads TGTGCCACCCCGTTTAATCGAGGCAAAAACATTCAGTACTCC. Translation gives CATPFNRGKNIQYS.

This clonotype was detected only a few times. The genes are TRBV10-2 and TRBJ2-7; 8 nucleotides align to TRBD2. Germline V gene lookup returns CDR1 WSHSY and CDR2 SAAADI. V dropped 9 bases and J dropped 2; count of bases not matched to a gene: 6. The CDR3 runs 13 residues. This CDR3 is CASTLAGTYEQYF. CDR3 bases: TGCGCCAGTACCCTAGCGGGTACCTACGAGCAGTACTTC.

In the case of this clonotype: A single base separates this from a much larger clone, so it may be a read error. The chain links TRBV10-3 to TRBJ2-7; D may be TRBD2 (5 bases). Germline V gives CDR1 ENHRY, CDR2 SYGVKD. The CDR3 loop spans 11 amino acids. CDR3 nucleotide sequence: TGTGCCATCAGTGGAGACTACGGGCAGTACTTC. Translation: CAISGDYGQYF.

Worth noting for this clonotype: One junction end disagrees with the germline gene, perhaps due to a read error. The chain joins TRBV28 to TRBJ2-3; TRBD2 might be the D (5 bases). Germline V gene data show CDR1 as MDHEN and CDR2 as SYDVKM. The CDR3 sequence is 16 residues long. CDR3 residues: CVSSIGGYKATDTQYF. Here the CDR3 DNA reads TGTGTCAGCAGTATCGGCGGGTACAAGGCGACAGATACGCAGTATTTT.

The chain combines TRBV9 with TRBJ1-2; no reliable D call. Germline values: CDR1 SGDLS, CDR2 YYNGEE. Trimming left V 0 bases short and J 4 bases short, with 4 bases between. The CDR3 has 12 residues. The CDR3 DNA follows: TGTGCCAGCAGCGTAGTCGGCTATGGCTACACCTTC. Its protein product is CASSVVGYGYTF.

On this clonotype: With a much larger clone just one base away, this may be a read error. The chain couples TRBV24-1 to TRBJ2-1, with a possible D match to TRBD1 (6 bases). The V gene's germline CDR1 is KGHDR and CDR2 SFDVKD. CDR3 size: 13 residues. The CDR3 here is CATSEGRDITQLF. CDR3 DNA sequence: TGTGCCACCAGTGAGGGACGGGACATAACGCAGCTCTTC.

Points on this clonotype: This may be a read error, as it is one base from a much larger clone. This chain joins TRBV12-3 or TRBV12-4 and TRBJ2-1, with 8 bases matching TRBD1. V dropped 6 bases and J dropped 7; count of bases not matched to a gene: 11. The CDR3 covers 15 residues. CDR3 residues: CASSPTGGSTNEQFF. Written as DNA, the CDR3 is TGTGCCAGCAGCCCCACAGGGGGGTCTACGAATGAGCAGTTCTTC.

The chain uses TRBV12-3 or TRBV12-4 and TRBJ2-2; 8 nucleotides align to TRBD1. V shed 6 bases and J 1 base; nucleotides not matched to a gene: 7. The CDR3 is 16 amino acids. CDR3 bases: TGTGCCAGCAGCCCGAGGGGGACAGGGAACACCGGGGAGCTGTTTTTT. It specifies CASSPRGTGNTGELFF.

The chain joins TRBV19 to TRBJ2-3, with unresolved D. The J call may be incorrect, as the DNA end agrees better with TRBJ1-5. This CDR3 has 16 amino acids. The germline V gene encodes CDR1 LNHDA and CDR2 SQIVND (reference sequence). As DNA, the CDR3 is TGTGCCAGTAGTACCCATAGCGGGCCCAAACCAGATACGCAGCATTTT. Protein: CASSTHSGPKPDTQHF.

The gene calls are TRBV20-1 and TRBJ2-3, with D unclear. Per germline, CDR1 DFQATT and CDR2 SNEGSKA (reference sequence). The V end was cut by 0 bases, the J end by 2 bases, with 9 bases between. The CDR3 spans 14 residues. The CDR3 coding sequence is TGCAGTGCTAGAGAAGCAACCTTCACAGATACGCAGTATTTT. This translates into CSAREATFTDTQYF.

The chain couples TRBV29-1 to TRBJ1-2, with 7 bases that match TRBD1. Trimming cost V 2 bases and J 3 bases; bases outside gene matches: 6. The CDR3 has 14 residues. Looked up from germline, CDR1 is SQVTM and CDR2 is ANQGSEA. Here the CDR3 DNA reads TGCAGCGTTGAAAGACAGGGCGGCTACTATGGCTACACCTTC. Protein sequence: CSVERQGGYYGYTF.

The chain is built from TRBV20-1 and TRBJ2-2; weak D call: TRBD2 (5 bases). Germline V gene lookup returns CDR1 DFQATT and CDR2 SNEGSKA (reference sequence). V dropped 0 bases and J dropped 0 bases, with 17 bases sitting between them. The CDR3 has 18 amino acids. Here the CDR3 reads CSARDRLWGVANTGELFF. CDR3 nucleotides: TGCAGTGCTAGAGATCGGTTGTGGGGAGTCGCGAACACCGGGGAGCTGTTTTTT.

In its sample, this clonotype was seen once. One junction end does not reproduce the germline sequence, and a read error may be involved. This rearrangement joins TRBV5-1 to TRBJ1-1, with D maybe TRBD1 (6 bases). From germline, CDR1 is SGHRS and CDR2 YFSETQ. CDR3 length equals 16 residues. Here the CDR3 reads CTSSLAETGGSTEAFF. CDR3 DNA: TGCACCAGCAGCTTGGCTGAGACAGGCGGGTCCACTGAAGCTTTCTTT.